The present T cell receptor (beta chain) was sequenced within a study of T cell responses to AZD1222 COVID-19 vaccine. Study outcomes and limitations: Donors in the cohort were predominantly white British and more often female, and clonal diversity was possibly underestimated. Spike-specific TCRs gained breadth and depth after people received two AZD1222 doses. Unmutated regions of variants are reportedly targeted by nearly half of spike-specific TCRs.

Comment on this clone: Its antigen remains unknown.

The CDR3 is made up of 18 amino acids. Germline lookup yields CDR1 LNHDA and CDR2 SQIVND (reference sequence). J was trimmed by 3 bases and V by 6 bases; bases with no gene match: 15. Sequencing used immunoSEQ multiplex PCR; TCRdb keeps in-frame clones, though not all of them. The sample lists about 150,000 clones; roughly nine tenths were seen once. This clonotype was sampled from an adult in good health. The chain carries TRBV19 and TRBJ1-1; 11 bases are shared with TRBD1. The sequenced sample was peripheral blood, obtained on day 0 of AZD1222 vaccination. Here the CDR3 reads CASSKRKPSGQGDTEAFF. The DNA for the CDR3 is TGTGCCAGTAGCAAACGAAAACCCTCGGGACAGGGGGACACTGAAGCTTTCTTT.